This T cell receptor beta chain was retrieved from a study of cytomegalovirus exposure and HLA in healthy donors. On the study more broadly: HLA-typed donors contributed 65 million to 85 million unique TCRs, which were held in an early data release. Study-level results: Several V segments, TRBV6-2 and TRBV6-3 among them, could not be told apart and were dropped. Roughly even sequencing depth across donors was the assumption behind the presence/absence analyses.

The CDR3 has 17 residues. V lost 4 bases and J lost 0; bases outside the gene matches: 12. CDR1 is SGHDT and CDR2 is YYEEEE in the germline V gene. The study sampled nominally healthy donors, though unrecorded immune exposures were likely. Notes on this clone: As yet, its antigen is unknown.

Vbeta (60) and Jbeta (13) primers were used in the PCR. The method was immunoSEQ multiplex PCR; TCRdb's version includes in-frame clones alone and lacks a portion of them. The sample records 150,000 to 200,000 clones, about 76% being singletons. Sequences were obtained from PBMCs. The chain combines TRBV5-6 with TRBJ2-7; the match to TRBD2 covers 8 bases. The sequence came from a middle-aged woman in good health and CMV-seropositive. CDR3 in DNA: TGTGCCAGCAGCCGTCGTATTAGCGGGACGAACTCCTACGAGCAGTACTTC. Translation gives CASSRRISGTNSYEQYF.